A selection of T cell receptor beta chains follows, all from one sample in a study of human T cells and chemical hapten exposure. TCRdb fed the RACE reads into MiXCR, producing one record per CDR3 protein. The sample has some 78,000 distinct CDR3 sequences, under 10% seen once. Sequencing was done on a sample of whole blood. Receptors originate from a male donor in good health. Some clones in this sample may be carry-over from other donors' samples. CDR3s include the opening cysteine and the closing phenylalanine or tryptophan. D genes are given only for firm matches. A row's size may be missing; if present it is once, few, many or a size class.

D gene	V gene	clone size	J gene	CDR3 DNA	CDR3 protein
.	TRBV20-1	many	TRBJ2-3	TGCAGTGCTCCTACTCTAGGGGGGGGAATCACAGATACGCAGTATTTT	CSAPTLGGGITDTQYF
TRBD1	TRBV5-1	once	TRBJ1-1	TGCGCCAGCAGCACCGGACAGGGTAACACTGAAGCTTTCTTT	CASSTGQGNTEAFF
.	TRBV6-6	many	TRBJ2-3	TGTGCCGCACGGAGGCACAGGGGAGGTACAGATACGCAGTATTTT	CAARRHRGGTDTQYF
TRBD1	TRBV18	few	TRBJ1-2	TGTGCCAGCTCATCGACAGGGTCGGACTATGGCTACACCTTC	CASSSTGSDYGYTF
.	TRBV12-3/TRBV12-4	many	TRBJ2-3	TGTGCCAGCAGTTTAGAGGCGGGGACCTCAGATACGCAGTATTTT	CASSLEAGTSDTQYF
.	TRBV7-8	few	TRBJ2-1	TGTGCCAGCAGCTTAGCAAGGGACCCCTCCAATGAGCAGTTCTTC	CASSLARDPSNEQFF
.	TRBV6-1	few	TRBJ2-7	TGTGCCAGCAGTGAAGGGTACAGGCCCACCTACGAGCAGTACTTC	CASSEGYRPTYEQYF
.	TRBV5-1	.	TRBJ1-4	TGCGCCAGCAGCTTGTCCGGAAGGACAGAAATCAATGAAAAACTGTTTTTT	CASSLSGRTEINEKLFF
.	TRBV20-1	.	TRBJ2-7	TGCAGTGCTAGTAGAGGGGCCTACGAGCAGTACTTC	CSASRGAYEQYF
.	TRBV5-1	many	TRBJ2-3	TGCGCCAGCAGCCCGGGACCAGATACGCAGTATTTT	CASSPGPDTQYF